This T cell receptor beta chain originates from a study of regulatory T cells in long-lasting Graves disease. In building TCR beta libraries, iRepertoire HTBI primers were used together with Arm-PCR of CDR3 regions. Original analysis: Throughout the samples, researchers identified 50 to 75 TRBV and some 13 TRBJ segments. TCRdb itself ran the multiplex PCR reads through MiXCR, one entry per CDR3 protein. What appears here as the V and J calls and clone size reflects TCRdb's work, not the paper's. The data show fewer than 550,000 distinct CDR3 sequences, 20% to 25% seen once. The table lists this clonotype with many counts. Time point meaning: persistent/refractory GD, antithyroid drugs over 5 years with positive TRAb. PBMCs provided the RNA from which the TCR library was made. This specimen was peripheral blood mononuclear cells (PBMCs), taken when the disease was refractory, from a patient treated with antithyroid drugs. This clonotype was sampled from a female donor with Graves disease.

For the CDR3, the DNA is TGTGCCAGCAGTTACCGGGACGGCGCAGGGAATCAGCCCCAGCATTTT. This encodes CASSYRDGAGNQPQHF. V gene TRBV28 combines with J gene TRBJ1-5, with D tentatively TRBD1 (5 bases). Deletions cut 4 bases from V and 4 bases from J, with 17 bases between. This CDR3 spans 16 amino acids. Germline V gene data show CDR1 as MDHEN and CDR2 as SYDVKM. Full variable domain (remainder filled in from reference TRBV28 and TRBJ1-5): DVKVTQSSRYLVKRTGEKVFLECVQDMDHENMFWYRQDPGLGLRLIYFSYDVKMKEKGDIPEGYSVSREKKERFSLILESASTNQTSMYLCASSYRDGAGNQPQHFGDGTRLSIL.